This TCR beta chain was sequenced in a study of T cells in Graves' hyperthyroidism and ophthalmopathy. This clonotype was observed many times. CDR1 and CDR2 from the germline V gene are LGHDT and YNNKEL (reference sequence). V was shortened by 1 base and J by 2 bases, with 4 bases between the two germline ends. The CDR3 consists of 13 residues. TCR beta CDR3 sequences were amplified from RNA transcripts. An initial round of RT-PCR targeting the TCR CDR3 relied on the HTBI primer set. Using its own MiXCR run on the multiplex PCR reads, TCRdb lists one record per CDR3 protein. The table records some 420,000 distinct CDR3 sequences, roughly an eighth of them present only once.

Specimen: blood. The TCR originated in a woman between 18 and 30 years old with Graves' hyperthyroidism. The rearrangement joins TRBV3-1 to TRBJ2-3, with D hard to call. The CDR3 DNA sequence: TGTGCCAGCAGCCAAGTCTTCACAGATACGCAGTATTTT. This encodes CASSQVFTDTQYF.